Listed below are T cell receptor beta chains from one sample, sequenced in a study of radiation and T cells in renal cell carcinoma. Profiled with immunoSEQ multiplex PCR; TCRdb holds only in-frame clones, not every one. This table holds around 23,000 clones, approximately 54% found once. Sequenced material: tumor tissue, taken from a patient whose treatment was nephrectomy without radiotherapy. All receptors come from a human donor with renal cell carcinoma. Both conserved end residues are part of each CDR3. The D gene is left open where the match is weak. Not every row has a clone size; where given, it reads once, few, many or a size class.

>.|TRBV7-6|.|TRBJ1-5
CASSSGSNQPQHF
TGTGCCAGCAGTAGTGGTAGCAATCAGCCCCAGCATTTT
>TRBD2|TRBV5-1|.|TRBJ2-5
CASGRLAGEETQYF
TGCGCCAGCGGCCGTCTAGCGGGGGAAGAGACCCAGTACTTC
>.|TRBV19|few|TRBJ1-2
CASSIDERTNYGYTF
TGTGCCAGTAGTATAGATGAGCGTACTAACTATGGCTACACCTTC
>.|TRBV6-4|.|TRBJ2-1
CASSYSRTANNEQFF
TGTGCCAGCAGTTACTCGAGGACAGCGAACAATGAGCAGTTCTTC
>TRBD2|TRBV29-1|.|TRBJ2-1
CSVEGGGTYNEQFF
TGCAGCGTTGAAGGCGGGGGGACATACAATGAGCAGTTCTTC
>TRBD1|TRBV5-6|many|TRBJ2-7
CASSPRDRVSEQYF
TGTGCCAGCAGCCCCCGGGACAGGGTAAGCGAGCAGTACTTC
>TRBD1|TRBV2|.|TRBJ1-5
CASSVQGTRQHF
TGTGCCAGCAGTGTACAGGGGACTCGACAGCATTTT
>.|TRBV14|.|TRBJ1-6
CASSPQVTRGALHF
TGTGCCAGCAGCCCGCAGGTTACCCGAGGAGCCCTCCACTTT
>TRBD1|TRBV29-1|few|TRBJ1-5
CSVWTGKGNQPQHF
TGCAGCGTGTGGACAGGGAAGGGCAATCAGCCCCAGCATTTT
>.|TRBV5-8|.|TRBJ2-2
CASSSGSTGELFF
TGTGCCAGCAGTTCTGGCAGCACCGGGGAGCTGTTTTTT
>.|TRBV19|.|TRBJ1-4
CASSIVASGGNEKLFF
TGTGCCAGTAGTATTGTAGCTTCGGGAGGTAATGAAAAACTGTTTTTT
>.|TRBV9|.|TRBJ1-3
CASSIRDAGGNTIYF
TGTGCCAGCAGCATCCGGGACGCAGGCGGAAACACCATATATTTT
>.|TRBV19|.|TRBJ1-2
CASRSPRLGDYGYTF
TGTGCCAGTAGATCCCCCCGACTAGGCGACTATGGCTACACCTTC
>.|TRBV7-9|.|TRBJ1-4
CACTPSAGGKLFF
TGTGCCTGCACCCCGTCGGCAGGCGGAAAACTGTTTTTT
>TRBD2|TRBV5-1|.|TRBJ2-5
CASSLGPSGGFQETQYF
TGCGCCAGCAGCTTGGGACCTAGCGGGGGATTCCAAGAGACCCAGTACTTC
>.|TRBV21-1|.|TRBJ1-1
CASKGRLPGTEAFF
TGTGCCAGCAAAGGACGGCTACCTGGAACTGAAGCTTTCTTT
>.|TRBV6-6|once|TRBJ2-3
CASSYYAGSTDTQYF
TGTGCCAGCAGTTACTATGCGGGGAGCACAGATACGCAGTATTTT
>TRBD2|TRBV19|.|TRBJ2-1
CASSPHIAGGSYNEQFF
TGTGCCAGTAGTCCCCATATAGCGGGGGGCTCCTACAATGAGCAGTTCTTC
>TRBD2|TRBV7-9|.|TRBJ2-1
CASSLAGQYNEQFF
TGTGCCAGCAGCCTAGCGGGACAGTACAATGAGCAGTTCTTC
>.|TRBV5-5|.|TRBJ1-1
CASSLSGANTEAFF
TGTGCCAGCAGCTTGTCGGGCGCGAACACTGAAGCTTTCTTT
>TRBD2|TRBV11-2|.|TRBJ2-1
CASSLGLAYNEQFF
TGTGCCAGCAGCTTGGGACTAGCCTACAATGAGCAGTTCTTC
>TRBD2|TRBV9|.|TRBJ2-1
CASSVVAGGPNEQFF
TGTGCCAGCAGCGTAGTGGCGGGGGGACCCAATGAGCAGTTCTTC
>.|TRBV7-2|once|TRBJ2-7
CASSDGRGHHEQYF
TGTGCCAGCAGCGACGGTCGGGGTCACCACGAGCAGTACTTC
>.|TRBV7-2|.|TRBJ1-2
CASSLERGFNYGYTF
TGTGCCAGCAGCTTAGAGCGGGGATTCAACTATGGCTACACCTTC
>.|TRBV5-1|once|TRBJ2-5
CASSLAPLHSGSRTQYF
TGCGCCAGCAGCTTGGCCCCCCTGCACAGTGGATCTCGTACCCAGTACTTC
>TRBD1|TRBV30|.|TRBJ1-2
CAWSRQGGYGYTF
TGTGCCTGGAGCCGCCAGGGGGGCTATGGCTACACCTTC
>.|TRBV5-8|few|TRBJ1-5
CASSSQGRQPQHF
TGTGCCAGCAGCTCTCAGGGGAGGCAGCCCCAGCATTTT
>TRBD2|TRBV5-1|few|TRBJ2-1
CASSPGDRGDYNEQFF
TGCGCCAGCAGCCCTGGAGATCGGGGGGACTACAATGAGCAGTTCTTC